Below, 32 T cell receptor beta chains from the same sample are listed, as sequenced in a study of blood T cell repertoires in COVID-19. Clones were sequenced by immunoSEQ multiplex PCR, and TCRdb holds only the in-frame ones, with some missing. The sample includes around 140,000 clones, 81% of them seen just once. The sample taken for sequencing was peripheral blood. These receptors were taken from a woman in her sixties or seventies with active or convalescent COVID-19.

CDR3 nucleotide sequence: TGTGCCAGCAGCCAAGAGGGGACAGGGGCCCGAGAAAAACTGTTTTTT. The encoded protein is CASSQEGTGAREKLFF. The chain joins TRBV4-2 to TRBJ1-4, with 10 bases fitting TRBD1. Germline V CDR1 and CDR2: LGHNA, YNFKEQ. V gave up 0 bases and J gave up 8 bases; unmatched junction bases: 6. CDR3 length equals 16 residues.

The CDR3 sequence is CASSLQGADYGYTF. In nucleotides, the CDR3 is TGTGCCAGCAGTTTACAGGGGGCGGACTATGGCTACACCTTC. The V gene is TRBV7-9, the J gene TRBJ1-2, with 9 bases aligning to TRBD1. Germline trimming cut 6 bases from V and 3 bases from J; bases unmatched to any gene: 5. The germline gives CDR1 SEHNR, CDR2 FQNEAQ (reference sequence). The CDR3 totals 14 residues.

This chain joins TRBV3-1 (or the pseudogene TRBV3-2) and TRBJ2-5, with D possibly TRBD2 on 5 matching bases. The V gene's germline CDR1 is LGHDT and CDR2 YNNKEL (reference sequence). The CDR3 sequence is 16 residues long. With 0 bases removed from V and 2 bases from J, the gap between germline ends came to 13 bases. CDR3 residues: CASSQDRIALQETQYF. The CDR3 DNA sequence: TGTGCCAGCAGCCAAGATCGGATAGCGCTACAAGAGACCCAGTACTTC.

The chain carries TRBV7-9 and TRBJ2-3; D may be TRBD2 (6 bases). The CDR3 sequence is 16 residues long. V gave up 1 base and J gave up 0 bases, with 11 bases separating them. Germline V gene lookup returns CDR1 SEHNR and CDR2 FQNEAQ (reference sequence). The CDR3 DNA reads TGTGCCAGCAGCTTAGAGGTCGGGGGTAGCACAGATACGCAGTATTTT. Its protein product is CASSLEVGGSTDTQYF.

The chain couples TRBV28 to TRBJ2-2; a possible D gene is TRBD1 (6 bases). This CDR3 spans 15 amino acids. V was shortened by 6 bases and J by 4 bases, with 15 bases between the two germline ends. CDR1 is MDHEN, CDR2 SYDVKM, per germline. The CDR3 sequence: CASRGAGKGTGELFF. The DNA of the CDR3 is TGTGCCAGCAGGGGGGCAGGGAAGGGCACCGGGGAGCTGTTTTTT.

The DNA of the CDR3 is TGTGCCAGCAGCTCTGAACCGGGACAGGGATCTATGTACGAGCAGTACTTC. Protein sequence: CASSSEPGQGSMYEQYF. The chain recombines TRBV7-9 with TRBJ2-7; TRBD1 matches at 9 bases. CDR1 and CDR2 (germline): SEHNR, FQNEAQ (reference sequence). The length of the CDR3 is 17 residues. Trimming took 4 bases from V and 4 from J; bases not matched to a gene: 14. The entire variable domain, with the rest obtained from reference TRBV7-9 and TRBJ2-7, is as follows: DTGVSQNPRHKITKRGQNVTFRCDPISEHNRLYWYRQTLGQGPEFLTYFQNEAQLEKSRLLSDRFSAERPKGSFSTLEIQRTEQGDSAMYLCASSSEPGQGSMYEQYFGPGTRLTVT.

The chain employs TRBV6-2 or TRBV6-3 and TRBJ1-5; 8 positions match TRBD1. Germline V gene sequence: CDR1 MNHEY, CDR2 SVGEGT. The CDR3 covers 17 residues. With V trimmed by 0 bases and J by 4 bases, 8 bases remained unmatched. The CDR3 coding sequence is TGTGCCAGCAGTTACTCGAGGGGGCAGGGGGCAAATCAGCCCCAGCATTTT. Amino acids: CASSYSRGQGANQPQHF.

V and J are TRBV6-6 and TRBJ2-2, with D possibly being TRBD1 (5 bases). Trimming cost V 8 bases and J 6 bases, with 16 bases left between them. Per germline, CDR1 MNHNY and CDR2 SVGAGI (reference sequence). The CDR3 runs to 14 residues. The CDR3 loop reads CASSTVDMAGELFF. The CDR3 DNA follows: TGTGCCAGCTCCACCGTGGACATGGCCGGGGAGCTGTTTTTT.

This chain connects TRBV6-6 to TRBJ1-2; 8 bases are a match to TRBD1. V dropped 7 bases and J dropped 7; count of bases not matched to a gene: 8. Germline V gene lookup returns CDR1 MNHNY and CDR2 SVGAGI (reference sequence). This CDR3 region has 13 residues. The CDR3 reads CASTLDRVGGYTF. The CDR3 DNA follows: TGTGCCAGCACCCTGGACAGGGTCGGTGGCTACACCTTC.

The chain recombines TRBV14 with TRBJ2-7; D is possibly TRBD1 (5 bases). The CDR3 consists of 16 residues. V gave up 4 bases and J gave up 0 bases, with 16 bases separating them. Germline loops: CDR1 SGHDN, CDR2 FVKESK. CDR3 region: CASSPRGQKSSYEQYV. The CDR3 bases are TGTGCCAGCAGCCCCCGTGGACAAAAGAGCTCCTACGAGCAGTACGTC.

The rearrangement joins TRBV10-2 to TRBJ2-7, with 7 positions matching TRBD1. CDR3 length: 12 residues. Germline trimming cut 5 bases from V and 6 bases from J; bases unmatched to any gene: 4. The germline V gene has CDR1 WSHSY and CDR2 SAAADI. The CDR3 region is CASSHRGGEQYV. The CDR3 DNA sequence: TGCGCCAGCAGTCACAGGGGTGGCGAGCAGTACGTC.

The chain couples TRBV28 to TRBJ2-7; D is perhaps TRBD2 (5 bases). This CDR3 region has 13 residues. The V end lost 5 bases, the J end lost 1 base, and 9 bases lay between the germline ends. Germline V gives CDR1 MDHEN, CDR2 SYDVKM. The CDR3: CASSRPGSYEQYV. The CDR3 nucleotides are TGTGCCAGCAGTCGGCCGGGGTCCTACGAGCAGTACGTC.

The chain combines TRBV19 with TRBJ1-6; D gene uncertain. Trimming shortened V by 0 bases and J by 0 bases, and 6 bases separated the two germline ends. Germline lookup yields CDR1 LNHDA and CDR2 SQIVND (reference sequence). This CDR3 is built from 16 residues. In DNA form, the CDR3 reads TGTGCCAGTAGTATAGAGGGCAGCTCCTATAATTCACCCCTCCACTTT. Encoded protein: CASSIEGSSYNSPLHF.

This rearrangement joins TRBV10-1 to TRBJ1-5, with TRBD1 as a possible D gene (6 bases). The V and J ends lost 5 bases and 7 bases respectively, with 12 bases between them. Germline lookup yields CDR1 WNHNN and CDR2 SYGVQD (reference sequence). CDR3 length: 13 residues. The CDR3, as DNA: TGCGCCAGCAGTCGCACAGGGTTACAGCCCCAGCATTTT. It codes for CASSRTGLQPQHF.

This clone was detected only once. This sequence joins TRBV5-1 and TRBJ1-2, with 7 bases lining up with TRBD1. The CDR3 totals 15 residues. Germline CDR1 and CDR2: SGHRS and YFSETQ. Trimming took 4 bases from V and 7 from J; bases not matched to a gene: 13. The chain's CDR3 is CASSIGGAVNSGYTF. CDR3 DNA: TGCGCCAGCAGCATAGGGGGCGCGGTAAATTCTGGCTACACCTTC. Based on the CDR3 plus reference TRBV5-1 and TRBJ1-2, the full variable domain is KAGVTQTPRYLIKTRGQQVTLSCSPISGHRSVSWYQQTPGQGLQFLFEYFSETQRNKGNFPGRFSGRQFSNSRSEMNVSTLELGDSALYLCASSIGGAVNSGYTFGSGTRLTVV.

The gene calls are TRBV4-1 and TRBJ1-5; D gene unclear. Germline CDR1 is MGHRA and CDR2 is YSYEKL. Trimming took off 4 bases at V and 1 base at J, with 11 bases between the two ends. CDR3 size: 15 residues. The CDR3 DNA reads TGCGCCAGCAGCCCACAGTTGTGGAGCAATCAGCCCCAGCATTTT. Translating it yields CASSPQLWSNQPQHF.

The CDR3 sequence is CASSESGGALVYNEQFF. CDR3 DNA: TGCGCCAGCAGTGAGAGCGGGGGGGCGTTGGTCTACAATGAGCAGTTCTTC. V gene TRBV10-2 combines with J gene TRBJ2-1, with 10 bases that match TRBD2. From germline, CDR1 is WSHSY and CDR2 SAAADI. V dropped 2 bases and J dropped 3; count of bases not matched to a gene: 7. This CDR3 contains 17 residues.

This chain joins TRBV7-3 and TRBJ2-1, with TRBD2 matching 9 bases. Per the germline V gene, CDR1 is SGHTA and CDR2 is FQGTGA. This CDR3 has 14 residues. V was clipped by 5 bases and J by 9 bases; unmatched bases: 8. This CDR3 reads CASSAQTSGAEQFF. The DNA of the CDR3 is TGTGCCAGCAGCGCCCAGACTAGCGGAGCTGAGCAGTTCTTC.

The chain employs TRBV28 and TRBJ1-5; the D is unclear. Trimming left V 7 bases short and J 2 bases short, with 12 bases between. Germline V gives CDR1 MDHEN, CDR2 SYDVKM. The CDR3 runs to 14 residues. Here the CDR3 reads CASTLYRGNQPQHF. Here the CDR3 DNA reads TGTGCCAGCACCCTCTACCGGGGCAATCAGCCCCAGCATTTT.

The CDR3 region is CASSLARIAGDLSYEQYV. DNA for the CDR3: TGTGCCAGCAGCTTGGCCCGTATAGCGGGGGACCTCTCCTACGAGCAGTACGTC. The chain is built from TRBV5-5 and TRBJ2-7; 9 nucleotides match TRBD2. This CDR3 has 18 residues. J lost 0 bases, V lost 0 bases, and 10 bases had no gene match. Germline-derived CDR1 and CDR2 are SGHKS and YYEKEE (reference sequence).

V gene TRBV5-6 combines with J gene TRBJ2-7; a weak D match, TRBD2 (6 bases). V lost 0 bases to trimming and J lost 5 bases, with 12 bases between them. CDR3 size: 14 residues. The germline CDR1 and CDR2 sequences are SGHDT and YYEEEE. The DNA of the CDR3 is TGTGCCAGCAGCTTGGTTGGGGGGACTGACGAGCAGTACTTC. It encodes CASSLVGGTDEQYF.

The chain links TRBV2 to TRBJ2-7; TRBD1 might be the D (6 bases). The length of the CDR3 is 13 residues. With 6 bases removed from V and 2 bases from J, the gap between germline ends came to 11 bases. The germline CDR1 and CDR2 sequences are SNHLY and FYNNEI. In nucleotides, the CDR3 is TGTGCCAGCAGGGACAGCCCTCCCTACGAGCAGTACGTC. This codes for CASRDSPPYEQYV.

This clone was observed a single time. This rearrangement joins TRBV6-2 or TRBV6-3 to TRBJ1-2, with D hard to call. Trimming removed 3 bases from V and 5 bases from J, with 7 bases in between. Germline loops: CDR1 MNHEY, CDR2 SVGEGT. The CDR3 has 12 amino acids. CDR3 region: CASSYRHYGYTF. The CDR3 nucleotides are TGTGCCAGCAGTTATCGACATTATGGCTACACCTTC.

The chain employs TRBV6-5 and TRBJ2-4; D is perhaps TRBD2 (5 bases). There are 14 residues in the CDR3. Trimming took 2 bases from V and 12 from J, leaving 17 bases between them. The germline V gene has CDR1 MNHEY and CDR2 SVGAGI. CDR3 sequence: CASSYGSREGPQYF. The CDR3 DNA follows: TGTGCCAGCAGTTACGGTTCTAGAGAGGGTCCTCAGTACTTC.

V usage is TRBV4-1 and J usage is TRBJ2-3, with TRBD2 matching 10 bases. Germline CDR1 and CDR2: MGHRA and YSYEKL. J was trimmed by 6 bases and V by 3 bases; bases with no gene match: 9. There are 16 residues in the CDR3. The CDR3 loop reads CASSHGAGGLSDTQYF. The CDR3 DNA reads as TGCGCCAGCAGCCATGGAGCGGGGGGGCTCTCCGATACGCAGTATTTT.

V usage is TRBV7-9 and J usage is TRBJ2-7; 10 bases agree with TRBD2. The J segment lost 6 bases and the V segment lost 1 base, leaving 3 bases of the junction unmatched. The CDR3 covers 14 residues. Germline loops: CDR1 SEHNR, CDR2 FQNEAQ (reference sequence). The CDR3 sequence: CASSLEASGSEQYF. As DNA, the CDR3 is TGTGCCAGCAGCTTAGAGGCTAGCGGGAGCGAGCAGTACTTC.

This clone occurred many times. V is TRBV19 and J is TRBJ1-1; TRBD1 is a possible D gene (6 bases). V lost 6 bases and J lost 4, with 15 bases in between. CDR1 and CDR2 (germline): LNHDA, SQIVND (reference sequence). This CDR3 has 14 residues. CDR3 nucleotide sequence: TGTGCCAGTAGGGAGACAGGTCTCTTCACTGAAGCTTTCTTT. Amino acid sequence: CASRETGLFTEAFF.

This chain's CDR3 is CASRTGTPAPYTF. DNA for the CDR3: TGTGCCAGCAGGACCGGGACACCCGCCCCCTACACCTTC. The chain employs TRBV2 and TRBJ1-2; tentatively, D is TRBD1 (6 bases). CDR1 is SNHLY and CDR2 is FYNNEI in the germline V gene. Trimming cost V 6 bases and J 10 bases, with 18 bases left between them. The CDR3 extends over 13 amino acids.

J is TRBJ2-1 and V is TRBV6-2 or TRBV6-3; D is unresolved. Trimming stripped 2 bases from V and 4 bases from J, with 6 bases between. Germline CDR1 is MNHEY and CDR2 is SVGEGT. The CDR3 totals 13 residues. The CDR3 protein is CASSYQTYNEQFF. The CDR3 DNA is TGTGCCAGCAGTTACCAGACTTACAATGAGCAGTTCTTC.

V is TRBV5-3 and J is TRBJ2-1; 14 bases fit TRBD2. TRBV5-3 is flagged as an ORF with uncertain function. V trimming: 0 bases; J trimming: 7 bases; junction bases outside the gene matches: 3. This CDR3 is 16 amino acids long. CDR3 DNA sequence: TGTGCCAGAAGCTTGGAGGGACTAGCGGGAGTTAATGAGCAGTTCTTC. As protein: CARSLEGLAGVNEQFF.

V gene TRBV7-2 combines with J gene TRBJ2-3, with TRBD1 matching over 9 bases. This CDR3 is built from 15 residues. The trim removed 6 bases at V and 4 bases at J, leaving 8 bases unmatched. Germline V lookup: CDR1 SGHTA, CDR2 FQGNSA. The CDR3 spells CASRAPGQGSDTQYF. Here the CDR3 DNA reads TGTGCCAGCAGGGCGCCGGGACAGGGTTCAGATACGCAGTATTTT.

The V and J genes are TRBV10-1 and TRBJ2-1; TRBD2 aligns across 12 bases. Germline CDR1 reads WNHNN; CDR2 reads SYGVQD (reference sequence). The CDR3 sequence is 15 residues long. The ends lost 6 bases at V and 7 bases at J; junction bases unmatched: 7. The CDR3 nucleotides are TGCGCCAGCAGCTCTAGCGGGGGGGCAAAAAATGAGCAGTTCTTC. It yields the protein CASSSSGGAKNEQFF.